Below, 8 T cell receptor beta chains from the same sample are listed, as sequenced in a study of human T cells and chemical hapten exposure. TCRdb recomputed calls from the 5' RACE reads with MiXCR, one row per CDR3 protein. This table has 95,000 to 120,000 distinct CDR3 sequences, more than 15% appearing once. Blood, whole and unfractionated, served as the source for total RNA extraction. The receptor source for this set is a human donor in good health.

This chain connects TRBV10-3 to TRBJ1-4; D might be TRBD1 (5 bases). The ends were cut back, 5 bases at V and 6 bases at J, with 13 bases in the middle. The germline CDR1 and CDR2 sequences are ENHRY and SYGVKD. This CDR3 comprises 14 residues. The CDR3 sequence is CAISPGTLDEKLFF. CDR3 sequence (DNA): TGTGCCATCAGTCCCGGGACGTTGGATGAAAAACTGTTTTTT.

This rearrangement joins TRBV3-1 to TRBJ1-6; D call uncertain. The CDR3 consists of 12 residues. V shed 5 bases and J shed 10 bases, with 9 bases lying between them. Germline CDR1 is LGHDT and CDR2 is YNNKEL (reference sequence). CDR3 coding DNA: TGTGCCAGCAGCTCTCGAACCTCACCCCTCCACTTT. It codes for CASSSRTSPLHF. The full variable domain, in which reference TRBV3-1 and TRBJ1-6 provide the parts outside the CDR3, is DTAVSQTPKYLVTQMGNDKSIKCEQNLGHDTMYWYKQDSKKFLKIMFSYNNKELIINETVPNRFSPKSPDKAHLNLHINSLELGDSAVYFCASSSRTSPLHFGNGTRLTVT.

The chain is built from TRBV5-1 and TRBJ2-3, with 7 positions matching TRBD1. V lost 4 bases, J lost 2 bases, and 7 bases stayed unmatched. CDR3 length equals 15 residues. CDR1 is SGHRS, CDR2 YFSETQ, per germline. The CDR3 DNA is TGCGCCAGCAGCGAACAGGGGCCCTTCACAGATACGCAGTATTTT. Protein: CASSEQGPFTDTQYF.

In its sample, this clonotype was seen a few times. The chain combines TRBV7-6 with TRBJ2-7; TRBD1 agrees at 7 bases. Trimming removed 3 bases from V and 6 bases from J; junction bases left unmatched: 5. Germline V gene sequence: CDR1 SGHVS, CDR2 FNYEAQ. The CDR3 runs to 13 residues. For the CDR3, the DNA is TGTGCCAGCAGCTTGGGGACAGCCTCCGAGCAGTACTTC. It translates to CASSLGTASEQYF.

V gene TRBV6-5 combines with J gene TRBJ2-7; 9 bases line up with TRBD1. Germline V gene lookup returns CDR1 MNHEY and CDR2 SVGAGI. This CDR3 region has 12 residues. Germline trimming cut 6 bases from V and 5 bases from J; bases unmatched to any gene: 2. The CDR3 loop is CASSRTGDEQYF. CDR3 DNA sequence: TGTGCCAGCAGCAGGACAGGGGACGAGCAGTACTTC.

The sample holds a few counts of this clonotype. The V and J genes are TRBV29-1 and TRBJ1-2, with a tentative D call TRBD1 (5 bases). Trimming removed 6 bases at V and 1 base at J, with 12 bases between. The germline V gene has CDR1 SQVTM and CDR2 ANQGSEA. The CDR3 extends over 13 amino acids. The CDR3 is CSVSTDLNYGYTF. The DNA for the CDR3 is TGCAGCGTCTCGACAGATCTTAACTATGGCTACACCTTC.

The sample holds a few counts of this clonotype. This rearrangement joins TRBV12-3 or TRBV12-4 to TRBJ2-3; tentative D call: TRBD1 (6 bases). The CDR3 runs to 15 residues. V lost 3 bases to trimming and J lost 2 bases, with 12 bases between them. The CDR3 DNA reads as TGTGCCAGCAGTTTTCGAGACAGGTTCACAGATACGCAGTATTTT. This codes for CASSFRDRFTDTQYF.

The chain employs TRBV7-9 and TRBJ2-5; TRBD2 is a possible D gene (5 bases). Trimming stripped 6 bases from V and 4 bases from J, with 15 bases between. CDR1 and CDR2 (germline): SEHNR, FQNEAQ (reference sequence). The CDR3 contains 14 residues. The CDR3: CASSYLLVGETQYF. CDR3 DNA: TGTGCCAGCAGTTACCTACTAGTCGGAGAGACCCAGTACTTC.